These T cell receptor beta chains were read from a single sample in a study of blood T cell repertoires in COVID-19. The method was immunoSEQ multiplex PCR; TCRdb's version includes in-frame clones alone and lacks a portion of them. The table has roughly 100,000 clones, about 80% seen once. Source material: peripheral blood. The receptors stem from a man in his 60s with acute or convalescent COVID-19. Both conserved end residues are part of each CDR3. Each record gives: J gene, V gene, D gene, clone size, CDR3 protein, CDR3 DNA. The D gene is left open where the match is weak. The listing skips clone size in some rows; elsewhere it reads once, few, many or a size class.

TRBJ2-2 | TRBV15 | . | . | CATSEGTYNTGELFF | TGTGCCACCAGTGAAGGGACTTATAACACCGGGGAGCTGTTTTTT
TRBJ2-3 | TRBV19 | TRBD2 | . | CASMERELLTDTQYF | TGTGCCAGTATGGAGCGGGAGTTGCTAACAGATACGCAGTATTTT
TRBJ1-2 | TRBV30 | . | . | CAWTGVFYGYTF | TGTGCCTGGACAGGGGTTTTCTATGGCTACACCTTC
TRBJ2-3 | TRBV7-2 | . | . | CASSELAMVGTDTQYF | TGTGCCAGCAGCGAACTAGCAATGGTCGGCACAGATACGCAGTATTTT
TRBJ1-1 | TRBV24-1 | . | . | CATSDYEVFEAFF | TGTGCCACCAGTGATTATGAGGTATTTGAAGCTTTCTTT
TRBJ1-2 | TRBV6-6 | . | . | CASRPTGNYGYTF | TGTGCCAGCAGACCGACAGGCAACTATGGCTACACCTTC
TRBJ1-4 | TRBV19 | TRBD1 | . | CASWTGSNEKLFF | TGTGCCAGTTGGACAGGGTCTAATGAAAAACTGTTTTTT
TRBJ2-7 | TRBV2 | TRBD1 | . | CASRAQGESDEQYF | TGTGCCAGCAGGGCACAGGGGGAAAGCGACGAGCAGTACTTC
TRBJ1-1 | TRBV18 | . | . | CASSPGTGNTEAFF | TGTGCCAGCTCACCGGGTACGGGGAACACTGAAGCTTTCTTT
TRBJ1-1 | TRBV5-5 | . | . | CASRTPGSGNTEAFF | TGTGCCAGCAGGACTCCCGGGAGCGGGAACACTGAAGCTTTCTTT
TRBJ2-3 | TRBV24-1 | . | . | CATSKGGTDTQYF | TGTGCCACCAGTAAAGGGGGCACAGATACGCAGTATTTT
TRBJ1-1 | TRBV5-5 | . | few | CASSFMAGAEAFF | TGTGCCAGCAGCTTTATGGCGGGGGCTGAAGCTTTCTTT
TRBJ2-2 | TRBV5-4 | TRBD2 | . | CASSSSSGRASNIRGGELFF | TGTGCCAGCAGCTCTTCTAGCGGGAGGGCCTCGAATATAAGGGGCGGGGAGCTGTTTTTT
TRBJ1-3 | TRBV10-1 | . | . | CASGQGNTIYF | TGCGCCAGCGGACAGGGAAACACCATATATTTT
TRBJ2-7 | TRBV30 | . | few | CAWKVLGRSSYEQYF | TGTGCCTGGAAGGTGCTGGGGAGGAGCTCCTACGAGCAGTACTTC
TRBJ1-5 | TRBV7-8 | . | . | CASSLVANRADQPQHF | TGTGCCAGCAGCTTAGTCGCGAACAGAGCAGATCAGCCCCAGCATTTT
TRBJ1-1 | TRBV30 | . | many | CAWKRDMNTEAFF | TGTGCCTGGAAACGGGACATGAACACTGAAGCTTTCTTT
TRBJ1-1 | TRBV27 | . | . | CASSFVSQVNTEAFF | TGTGCCAGCAGTTTTGTCAGCCAGGTGAACACTGAAGCTTTCTTT
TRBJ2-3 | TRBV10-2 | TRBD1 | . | CASGDRGGSDTQYF | TGCGCCAGCGGGGACAGGGGGGGATCAGATACGCAGTATTTT
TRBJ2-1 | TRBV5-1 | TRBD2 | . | CASSLLLMRTSGDNEQFF | TGCGCCAGCAGCTTACTCCTAATGAGGACTAGCGGCGACAATGAGCAGTTCTTC
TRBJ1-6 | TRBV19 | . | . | CASRGSAYNSPLHF | TGTGCCAGTAGGGGGAGTGCCTATAATTCACCCCTCCACTTT
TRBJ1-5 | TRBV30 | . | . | CAWSAGGGRPRAQHF | TGTGCCTGGAGTGCGGGAGGGGGACGTCCGAGGGCCCAGCATTTT
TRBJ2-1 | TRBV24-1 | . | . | CATSDSRTRSYNEQFF | TGTGCCACCAGTGACAGCAGGACTCGTTCCTACAATGAGCAGTTCTTC
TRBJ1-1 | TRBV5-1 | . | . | CASSLATGGTEAFF | TGCGCCAGCAGCTTGGCGACGGGGGGCACTGAAGCTTTCTTT
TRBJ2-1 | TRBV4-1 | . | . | CASRLYRESGYNEQFF | TGCGCCAGCAGACTATACCGGGAGAGCGGTTACAATGAGCAGTTCTTC
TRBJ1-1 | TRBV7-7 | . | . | CASSLNAGTEAFF | TGTGCTAGCAGCTTAAACGCGGGCACTGAAGCTTTCTTT
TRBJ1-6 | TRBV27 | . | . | CASTKTQITYRDYNSPLHF | TGTGCCAGCACGAAGACACAAATAACCTACAGGGACTATAATTCACCCCTCCACTTT
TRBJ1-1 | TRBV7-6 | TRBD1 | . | CASSLALGQGVTEAFF | TGTGCCAGCAGCTTGGCCCTGGGACAGGGGGTCACTGAAGCTTTCTTT
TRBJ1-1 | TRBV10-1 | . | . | CASSRTTGAPEAFF | TGCGCCAGCAGTCGTACAACAGGCGCCCCTGAAGCTTTCTTT
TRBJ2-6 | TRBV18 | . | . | CASSPLSSGANVLTF | TGTGCCAGCTCACCACTGAGCTCTGGGGCCAACGTCCTGACTTTC
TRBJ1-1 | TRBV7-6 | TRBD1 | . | CASSLGTGDTEAFF | TGTGCCAGCAGCTTAGGGACAGGGGACACTGAAGCTTTCTTT
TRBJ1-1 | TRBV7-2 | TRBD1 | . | CASSLIQGVHTEAFF | TGTGCCAGCAGCTTAATCCAGGGGGTCCACACTGAAGCTTTCTTT
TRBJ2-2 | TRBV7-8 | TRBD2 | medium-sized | CASSTRTSRGELFF | TGTGCCAGCAGCACACGGACTAGTAGGGGGGAGCTGTTTTTT
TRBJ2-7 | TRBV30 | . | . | CAWSVTVDEQYF | TGTGCCTGGAGTGTAACAGTCGACGAGCAGTACTTC
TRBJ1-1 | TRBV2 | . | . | CASSETGLLNTEAFF | TGTGCCAGCAGTGAAACAGGGCTCCTGAACACTGAAGCTTTCTTT
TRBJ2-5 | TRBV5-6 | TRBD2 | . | CASSLMTSGRVGETQYF | TGTGCCAGCAGCTTAATGACTAGCGGGAGGGTAGGGGAGACCCAGTACTTC
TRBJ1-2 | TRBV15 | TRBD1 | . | CATSSTGQGNYGYTF | TGTGCCACCAGCAGTACCGGACAGGGGAACTATGGCTACACCTTC
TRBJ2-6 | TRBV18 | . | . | CASSPQTGLSGANVLTF | TGTGCCAGCTCACCACAAACAGGGCTCTCTGGGGCCAACGTCCTGACTTTC
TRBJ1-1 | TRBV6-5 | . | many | CASSPRGGQAFF | TGTGCCAGCAGTCCCCGGGGAGGGCAAGCTTTCTTT
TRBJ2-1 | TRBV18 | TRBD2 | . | CASSQGLAGGYEQFF | TGTGCCAGCTCACAGGGACTAGCGGGAGGTTATGAGCAGTTCTTC
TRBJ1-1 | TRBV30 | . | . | CAWSRTLSAEAFF | TGTGCCTGGAGCCGGACACTGTCAGCTGAAGCTTTCTTT
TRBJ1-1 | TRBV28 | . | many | CASSAGSTEAFF | TGTGCCAGCAGTGCAGGGTCTACTGAAGCTTTCTTT
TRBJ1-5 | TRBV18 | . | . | CASSPPNKGGKQPQHF | TGTGCCAGCTCACCACCGAATAAGGGGGGGAAACAGCCCCAGCATTTT
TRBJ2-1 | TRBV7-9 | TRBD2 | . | CASSKSGTRDNEQFF | TGTGCCAGCAGCAAGTCCGGGACTAGGGACAATGAGCAGTTCTTC
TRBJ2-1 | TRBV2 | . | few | CASSERVVGHLNEQFF | TGTGCCAGCAGTGAGCGGGTGGTTGGGCACCTCAATGAGCAGTTCTTC
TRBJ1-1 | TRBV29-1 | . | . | CSVRGPRGTEAFF | TGCAGCGTCAGGGGCCCCCGGGGCACTGAAGCTTTCTTT
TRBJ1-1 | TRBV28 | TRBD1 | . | CASTRTGGRTEAFF | TGTGCCAGCACTAGGACAGGGGGAAGGACTGAAGCTTTCTTT
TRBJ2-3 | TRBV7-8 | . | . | CAIGGPDFTDTQYF | TGTGCCATCGGGGGGCCAGATTTCACAGATACGCAGTATTTT
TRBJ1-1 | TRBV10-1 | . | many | CASSEYIGQMNTEAFF | TGCGCCAGCAGTGAGTATATTGGACAGATGAACACTGAAGCTTTCTTT
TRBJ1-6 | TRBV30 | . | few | CAWSLADLHF | TGTGCCTGGAGTCTGGCCGACCTCCACTTT
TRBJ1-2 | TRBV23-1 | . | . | CASSQEGGFSRNYGYTF | TGCGCCAGCAGTCAAGAGGGCGGGTTCTCGAGGAACTATGGCTACACCTTC
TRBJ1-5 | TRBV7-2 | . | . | CASSRPGGVQPQHF | TGTGCCAGCAGCCGTCCGGGGGGGGTTCAGCCCCAGCATTTT
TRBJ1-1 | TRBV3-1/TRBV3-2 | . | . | CASSQGGRVNTEAFF | TGTGCCAGCAGCCAAGGCGGCAGGGTCAACACTGAAGCTTTCTTT
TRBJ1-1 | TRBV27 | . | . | CASSLQGLNTEAFF | TGTGCCAGCAGTCTTCAGGGGCTGAACACTGAAGCTTTCTTT
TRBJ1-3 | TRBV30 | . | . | CAWVGARNTIYF | TGTGCCTGGGTGGGGGCTAGGAACACCATATATTTT